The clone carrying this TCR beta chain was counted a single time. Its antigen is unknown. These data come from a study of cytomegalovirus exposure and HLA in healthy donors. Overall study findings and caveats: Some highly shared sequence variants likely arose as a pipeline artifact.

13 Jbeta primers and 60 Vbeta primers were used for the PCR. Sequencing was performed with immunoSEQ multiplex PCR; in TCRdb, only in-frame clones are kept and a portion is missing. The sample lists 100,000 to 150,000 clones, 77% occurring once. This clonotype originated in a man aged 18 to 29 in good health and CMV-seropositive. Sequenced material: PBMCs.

The CDR3 bases are TGTGCCAGTAGTGTTTACAGGTCAACTAATGAAAAACTGTTTTTT. Translating gives CASSVYRSTNEKLFF. This chain uses TRBV19 with TRBJ1-4, with D maybe TRBD1 (5 bases). Germline CDR1 and CDR2: LNHDA and SQIVND (reference sequence). The V gene lost 5 bases and the J gene lost 0 bases, with 10 bases spanning the gap. This CDR3 contains 15 residues.